This TCR beta chain derives from a study of T cell responses to AZD1222 COVID-19 vaccine. Study conclusions and caveats: Elevations in Spike-specific TCR breadth and depth followed administration of two AZD1222 doses.

CDR3 size: 14 residues. Germline values: CDR1 WSHSY, CDR2 SAAADI. V was cut by 0 bases and J by 4 bases, with 9 bases left in between. Clones were read by immunoSEQ multiplex PCR, and TCRdb kept only the in-frame ones, dropping some. Of approximately 110,000 clones listed, around nine tenths are singletons. With regard to this clone: What it binds is not known.

Here the sequenced sample was peripheral blood, taken on day 0 of AZD1222 vaccination. The sequence was collected from an adult in good health. J is TRBJ1-1 and V is TRBV10-2; possibly TRBD1 for D (5 bases). CDR3 sequence reads: CASSESGGRTEAFF. The DNA of the CDR3 is TGCGCCAGCAGTGAGTCTGGGGGTCGCACTGAAGCTTTCTTT.